This TCR beta chain was obtained from a study of stem cell transplantation in POMP-related autoinflammatory disease. Sequenced by immunoSEQ multiplex PCR; TCRdb stores in-frame clones only, minus some. The data contain over 30,000 clones, around nine tenths of them seen just once; the ten biggest clones take up 0.72%. CDR1 is SGDLS and CDR2 is YYNGEE in the germline V gene. V dropped 0 bases and J dropped 4; count of bases not matched to a gene: 8. This CDR3 is built from 18 residues. The clonotype comes from a human donor with POMP-related autoinflammation and immune dysregulation (PRAID). Here the sequenced sample was CD4+ T cells from PBMCs, taken before stem cell transplantation. This chain connects TRBV9 to TRBJ2-6; TRBD1 aligns across 9 bases. In DNA, the CDR3 is TGTGCCAGCAGCGTAGTGGGACAGGGAGTATGGGGGGCCAACGTCCTGACTTTC. This gives the protein CASSVVGQGVWGANVLTF. The full variable domain, rest sourced from reference TRBV9 and TRBJ2-6, is DSGVTQTPKHLITATGQRVTLRCSPRSGDLSVYWYQQSLDQGLQFLIQYYNGEERAKGNILERFSAQQFPDLHSELNLSSLELGDSALYFCASSVVGQGVWGANVLTFGAGSRLTVL.